This T cell receptor beta chain was sequenced during a study of OX40 agonist ivuxolimab in advanced cancers. Study details: A male proportion of around 86% was recorded, with mean age approximately 57 years and range about 20 to 79.

Points from the study as a whole: CD8+ T cells showed, on average, more clonal expansion than CD4+ cells. In the 0.1 to 3.0 mg/kg range, CD4+ and CD8+ blood T cells had expanded clonally by week 6.

Researchers took blood at baseline, on cycle 4 day 1, and on cycle 7 day 1. As for this clone: The antigen remains undetermined.

Data came from immunoSEQ multiplex PCR; TCRdb stores just in-frame clones and leaves some out. Of about 48,000 clones in the sample, less than 85% are singletons; the top ten hold roughly 1.1%. Trimming removed 1 base from V and 4 bases from J; junction bases left unmatched: 8. The CDR3 sequence is 16 residues long. The germline CDR1 and CDR2 sequences are LGHNA and YNFKEQ. The clonotype originates from an adult with an advanced solid tumor such as melanoma, head and neck, liver or kidney cancer. The genes are TRBV4-2 and TRBJ1-1; TRBD1 matches 8 bases. This specimen consisted of CD4+ or CD8+ T cells sorted from blood, obtained in a trial of the OX40 agonist ivuxolimab. CDR3 amino acids: CASSQVQTGVGTEAFF. The DNA of the CDR3 is TGTGCCAGCAGCCAAGTCCAGACAGGGGTGGGCACTGAAGCTTTCTTT.